Below are 31 T cell receptor beta chains sequenced from a single sample in a study of blood T cell repertoires in COVID-19. The data were produced by immunoSEQ multiplex PCR, yet TCRdb's version contains in-frame clones alone and is incomplete. The table includes 40,000 to 60,000 clones, 70% to 90% detected once. Input material: peripheral blood. The source of these receptors is a man older than 75 with active COVID-19.

This rearrangement joins TRBV9 to TRBJ1-4; 8 bases are a match to TRBD1. Germline trimming cut 1 base from V and 5 bases from J; bases unmatched to any gene: 7. This CDR3 is built from 16 residues. The germline CDR1 and CDR2 sequences are SGDLS and YYNGEE. CDR3 nucleotide sequence: TGTGCCAGCAGCGTACATATCGGACAGGGAAATGAAAAACTGTTTTTT. This gives the protein CASSVHIGQGNEKLFF.

The rearrangement joins TRBV7-2 to TRBJ2-7; no reliable D call. Germline CDR1 SGHTA, CDR2 FQGNSA. The CDR3 consists of 13 residues. V was trimmed by 2 bases and J by 1 base, leaving 6 bases between them. The CDR3, as DNA: TGTGCCAGCAGCTTATCAGGTTCCTACGAGCAGTACTTC. As protein: CASSLSGSYEQYF.

This chain uses TRBV18 with TRBJ2-1, with 11 bases identical to TRBD2. The CDR3 length is 17 residues. J was trimmed by 11 bases and V by 3 bases; bases with no gene match: 15. Germline V gene sequence: CDR1 KGHSH, CDR2 LQKENI. Written as DNA, the CDR3 is TGTGCCAGCTCACCTCTGGGGCCTAGCGGGGGGCTTTGGCAGCAGTTCTTC. This translates into CASSPLGPSGGLWQQFF.

The chain uses TRBV20-1 and TRBJ2-7, with D possibly being TRBD1 (6 bases). V lost 6 bases to trimming and J lost 2 bases, with 17 bases between them. Germline CDR1 is DFQATT and CDR2 is SNEGSKA (reference sequence). This CDR3 contains 14 residues. The CDR3 spells CSASGQPRPYEQYF. CDR3 DNA: TGCAGTGCGAGTGGACAGCCAAGGCCCTACGAGCAGTACTTC.

This chain joins TRBV7-2 and TRBJ1-5; unclear D gene. There are 15 residues in the CDR3. CDR1 SGHTA and CDR2 FQGNSA come from the germline V gene. The V end lost 4 bases, the J end lost 0 bases, and 10 bases lay between the germline ends. CDR3 loop: CASSWAAISNQPQHF. As DNA, the CDR3 is TGTGCCAGCAGCTGGGCCGCAATTAGCAATCAGCCCCAGCATTTT.

The chain has TRBV5-1 and TRBJ1-5, with D unclear. Trimming cost V 4 bases and J 3 bases, with 8 bases left between them. Per germline, CDR1 SGHRS and CDR2 YFSETQ. There are 13 residues in the CDR3. The CDR3 here is CASSPGDNQPQHF. The CDR3 nucleotides are TGCGCCAGCAGCCCCGGGGACAATCAGCCCCAGCATTTT.

This clone was seen only once. The chain couples TRBV5-1 to TRBJ1-2; 7 bases match TRBD1. Germline-derived CDR1 and CDR2 are SGHRS and YFSETQ. The CDR3 has 14 residues. V lost 0 bases, J lost 6 bases, and 5 bases stayed unmatched. The CDR3 DNA is TGCGCCAGCAGCTTGGACGGGACAGTAGATGGCTACACCTTC. Its translation: CASSLDGTVDGYTF.

V gene TRBV4-1 combines with J gene TRBJ2-1; D might be TRBD2 (6 bases). V was trimmed by 4 bases and J by 6 bases, leaving 22 bases between them. The CDR3 loop spans 17 amino acids. CDR1 and CDR2 (germline): MGHRA, YSYEKL. CDR3 residues: CASSPVRGQASVNEQFF. CDR3 nucleotide sequence: TGCGCCAGCAGCCCGGTCAGAGGTCAGGCTAGCGTCAATGAGCAGTTCTTC.

This clone was observed once. V usage is TRBV28 and J usage is TRBJ2-7; D may be TRBD2 (6 bases). Trimming pared 7 bases from V and 2 bases from J, leaving 18 bases between. The length of the CDR3 is 15 residues. Germline V CDR1 and CDR2: MDHEN, SYDVKM. In nucleotides, the CDR3 is TGTGCCAGCACCGCTAGTGCGGGAAGGACCTACGAGCAGTACTTC. Its protein is CASTASAGRTYEQYF. The variable domain in full, with the rest retrieved from reference TRBV28 and TRBJ2-7, is DVKVTQSSRYLVKRTGEKVFLECVQDMDHENMFWYRQDPGLGLRLIYFSYDVKMKEKGDIPEGYSVSREKKERFSLILESASTNQTSMYLCASTASAGRTYEQYFGPGTRLTVT.

V usage is TRBV15 and J usage is TRBJ2-1; D possibly corresponds to TRBD1 (6 bases). CDR1 LNHNV and CDR2 YYDKDF come from the germline V gene (reference sequence). V dropped 0 bases and J dropped 4 bases, with 10 bases sitting between them. The CDR3 totals 15 residues. The CDR3 coding sequence is TGTGCCACCAGCAGAGATCCGACAGGATACAATGAGCAGTTCTTC. Amino acids: CATSRDPTGYNEQFF.

The chain combines TRBV3-1 (or the pseudogene TRBV3-2) with TRBJ2-3; 9 bases are shared with TRBD2. Germline V CDR1 and CDR2: LGHDT, YNNKEL (reference sequence). The CDR3 covers 16 residues. V was pared by 4 bases and J by 2 bases, with 7 bases of the junction left unmatched. The chain's CDR3 is CASSPSGAVLTDTQYF. The CDR3 DNA sequence: TGTGCCAGCAGCCCTAGCGGGGCCGTACTCACAGATACGCAGTATTTT.

The J gene is TRBJ2-1, the V gene TRBV6-2 or TRBV6-3; TRBD2 aligns across 8 bases. Germline assignment: CDR1 MNHEY and CDR2 SVGEGT. The CDR3 covers 16 residues. With 4 bases clipped from V and 3 bases from J, the junction kept 8 bases outside the gene matches. The CDR3 nucleotides read TGTGCCAGCAGTTTCACGAGCGGGAGCGTCTACAATGAGCAGTTCTTC. Residues: CASSFTSGSVYNEQFF.

The rearrangement uses TRBV28 and TRBJ2-2, with a tentative D call TRBD1 (5 bases). Germline V gene sequence: CDR1 MDHEN, CDR2 SYDVKM. Between the trimmed V and J ends, which lost 5 bases and 1 base, there was a span of 14 bases. The CDR3 sequence is 16 residues long. In nucleotides, the CDR3 is TGTGCCAGCAGTCCCCCCGACAGAATGAACACCGGGGAGCTGTTTTTT. Protein sequence: CASSPPDRMNTGELFF.

This clone was detected only a few times. The chain uses TRBV18 and TRBJ1-3; possibly TRBD1 for D (5 bases). This CDR3 has 16 amino acids. With 1 base removed from V and 1 base from J, the gap between germline ends came to 11 bases. From germline, CDR1 is KGHSH and CDR2 LQKENI. The CDR3 loop reads CASSPLRGGSGNTIYF. The DNA for the CDR3 is TGTGCCAGCTCACCACTTCGTGGGGGGTCTGGAAACACCATATATTTT.

V usage is TRBV7-2 and J usage is TRBJ2-1, with D possibly being TRBD2 (5 bases). Germline lookup yields CDR1 SGHTA and CDR2 FQGNSA. This CDR3 has 17 amino acids. V was shortened by 5 bases and J by 7 bases, with 24 bases between the two germline ends. CDR3 bases: TGTGCCAGCAGCCCCGGTTTGGGGAGCTTCCCGGGGAATGAGCAGTTCTTC. It yields the protein CASSPGLGSFPGNEQFF.

The count of this clone is one. The V call is TRBV27, the J call TRBJ2-1; D call uncertain. CDR1 and CDR2 (germline): MNHEY, SMNVEV (reference sequence). This CDR3 spans 15 amino acids. The ends were cut back, 2 bases at V and 3 bases at J, with 11 bases in the middle. The CDR3 nucleotides read TGTGCCAGCAGTTTAGGAGCTCCCAGCTACAATGAGCAGTTCTTC. It encodes CASSLGAPSYNEQFF.

In its sample, this clone was seen a few times. The chain couples TRBV2 to TRBJ2-7; D not certain. The CDR3 is 12 residues long. Germline CDR1 is SNHLY and CDR2 is FYNNEI. V lost 3 bases and J lost 4, with 7 bases in between. CDR3 nucleotides: TGTGCCAGCAGTGACTATTCATACGAGCAGTACTTC. Protein: CASSDYSYEQYF.

The chain combines TRBV13 with TRBJ2-6; 7 bases are shared with TRBD1. V lost 5 bases and J lost 3; bases outside the gene matches: 10. Germline V gene sequence: CDR1 PRHDT, CDR2 FYEKMQ (reference sequence). CDR3 length equals 17 residues. The CDR3 region is CASSPLPTGHGANVLTF. The CDR3, as DNA: TGTGCCAGCAGCCCCTTACCGACAGGGCATGGGGCCAACGTCCTGACTTTC.

This chain connects TRBV5-6 to TRBJ1-2, with 7 bases identical to TRBD1. The germline gives CDR1 SGHDT, CDR2 YYEEEE. V was clipped by 4 bases and J by 2 bases; unmatched bases: 11. This CDR3 contains 16 residues. The CDR3 DNA sequence: TGTGCCAGCAGCCTCGCCCCCACAGGGGTAAACTATGGCTACACCTTC. This codes for CASSLAPTGVNYGYTF.

V is TRBV12-1 and J is TRBJ1-2. TRBV12-1 is described as a pseudogene. The CDR3 runs 16 residues. The DNA for the CDR3 is TGTGCCAGCATGGGGGAGGGCCAGCAATACTTCTATGGCTACACCTTC. Translated, it gives CASMGEGQQYFYGYTF.

This sequence joins TRBV18 and TRBJ2-1; 10 bases are a match to TRBD1. The V gene end was trimmed by 6 bases and the J gene end by 5 bases; junction bases not matched to a gene: 4. Germline V gene lookup returns CDR1 KGHSH and CDR2 LQKENI. This CDR3 has 14 amino acids. The chain's CDR3 is CASSTGTGDNEQFF. The DNA of the CDR3 is TGTGCCAGCTCGACCGGGACAGGGGACAATGAGCAGTTCTTC.

J is TRBJ2-1 and V is TRBV24-1; 8 bases line up with TRBD1. Germline V gives CDR1 KGHDR, CDR2 SFDVKD. The CDR3 loop spans 15 amino acids. The trim removed 3 bases at V and 7 bases at J, leaving 7 bases unmatched. The CDR3: CATSDPSHRGNEQFF. CDR3 in DNA: TGTGCCACCAGTGATCCGAGTCACAGGGGGAATGAGCAGTTCTTC.

The J gene is TRBJ1-2, the V gene TRBV7-2; D ambiguous. The CDR3 runs to 13 residues. CDR1 and CDR2 (germline): SGHTA, FQGNSA. With 5 bases removed from V and 8 bases from J, the gap between germline ends came to 15 bases. The DNA for the CDR3 is TGTGCCAGCAGCATATACACCGCACAGGGCTACACCTTC. It codes for CASSIYTAQGYTF.

The chain is built from TRBV18 and TRBJ2-3; tentatively, D is TRBD1 (5 bases). V shed 3 bases and J shed 4 bases, with 11 bases lying between them. Germline V lookup: CDR1 KGHSH, CDR2 LQKENI. The CDR3 is 14 amino acids. Written as DNA, the CDR3 is TGTGCCAGCTCACCTAGGGGAAGCGCAGATACGCAGTATTTT. Its translation: CASSPRGSADTQYF. The entire variable domain, with the rest obtained from reference TRBV18 and TRBJ2-3, is as follows: NAGVMQNPRHLVRRRGQEARLRCSPMKGHSHVYWYRQLPEEGLKFMVYLQKENIIDESGMPKERFSAEFPKEGPSILRIQQVVRGDSAAYFCASSPRGSADTQYFGPGTRLTVL.

The rearrangement uses TRBV9 and TRBJ1-1, with TRBD1 matching 7 bases. CDR1 and CDR2 from the germline V gene are SGDLS and YYNGEE. The CDR3 loop spans 17 amino acids. The ends lost 2 bases at V and 5 bases at J; junction bases unmatched: 15. DNA for the CDR3: TGTGCCAGCAGCGTTATGGCGGCAGGGGGAGGAAATACTGAAGCTTTCTTT. It specifies CASSVMAAGGGNTEAFF.

The V gene is TRBV19, the J gene TRBJ2-3; perhaps TRBD2 as D (6 bases). Trimming cost V 5 bases and J 1 base, with 16 bases left between them. Germline V gives CDR1 LNHDA, CDR2 SQIVND (reference sequence). This CDR3 comprises 16 residues. CDR3 sequence (DNA): TGTGCCAGTAGTCTTGGAGGGACGAGGGGCACAGATACGCAGTATTTT. Protein: CASSLGGTRGTDTQYF.

This clone was detected once. The chain joins TRBV13 to TRBJ2-1; 8 nucleotides align to TRBD2. The CDR3 length is 19 residues. V trimming: 5 bases; J trimming: 5 bases; junction bases outside the gene matches: 20. CDR1 is PRHDT, CDR2 FYEKMQ, per germline (reference sequence). DNA for the CDR3: TGTGCCAGCAGCAAAGGAATTATAATGTCGGGAGGGCCGAACAATGAGCAGTTCTTC. It is translated as CASSKGIIMSGGPNNEQFF.

This chain links TRBV6-5 with TRBJ1-4; D not resolved. V was trimmed by 10 bases and J by 5 bases, leaving 17 bases between them. The CDR3 covers 14 residues. Per the germline V gene, CDR1 is MNHEY and CDR2 is SVGAGI. The CDR3 here is CATLPGGRNEKLFF. The CDR3 bases are TGTGCCACCCTCCCTGGAGGTAGAAATGAAAAACTGTTTTTT.

This clone is a singleton in its sample. The CDR3 reads CASRKGGGSNQPQHF. The DNA for the CDR3 is TGTGCCAGTCGGAAAGGGGGCGGTAGCAATCAGCCCCAGCATTTT. The genes are TRBV19 and TRBJ1-5, with 7 bases aligning to TRBD1. In germline, CDR1 is LNHDA, CDR2 SQIVND (reference sequence). The CDR3 loop spans 15 amino acids. V gave up 8 bases and J gave up 0 bases; unmatched junction bases: 7. The full variable domain, in which reference TRBV19 and TRBJ1-5 provide the parts outside the CDR3, is DGGITQSPKYLFRKEGQNVTLSCEQNLNHDAMYWYRQDPGQGLRLIYYSQIVNDFQKGDIAEGYSVSREKKESFPLTVTSAQKNPTAFYLCASRKGGGSNQPQHFGDGTRLSIL.

This clone was seen a single time. The chain couples TRBV30 to TRBJ1-5; D gene unclear. V lost 0 bases and J lost 1, with 10 bases in between. The CDR3 loop spans 15 amino acids. Looked up from germline, CDR1 is GTSNPN and CDR2 is SVGIG (reference sequence). The CDR3 region is CAWSVSGGSNQPQHF. CDR3 coding DNA: TGTGCCTGGAGTGTATCAGGTGGCAGCAATCAGCCCCAGCATTTT.

This chain connects TRBV7-2 to TRBJ2-3; TRBD2 agrees at 15 bases. The CDR3 runs 18 residues. V lost 6 bases, J lost 1 base, and 8 bases stayed unmatched. The V gene's germline CDR1 is SGHTA and CDR2 FQGNSA. In nucleotides, the CDR3 is TGTGCCAGCAGACAACCGGGACTAGCGGGAGGAGGCACAGATACGCAGTATTTT. Its translation: CASRQPGLAGGGTDTQYF.